This T cell receptor beta chain was recorded in a study of T-cell reconstitution after alpha-beta-depleted transplantation in children. Study-wide results and caveats: At around two months after transplant, the alpha-beta T cells were reportedly derived from several hundred expanded clones that came from non-depleted graft cells.

Only a few counts were recorded for this clonotype. Antigen specificity is unknown. The germline V gene encodes CDR1 SQVTM and CDR2 ANQGSEA. CDR3 length equals 10 residues. V lost 6 bases and J lost 3, with 6 bases in between. Unique molecular identifiers were used to barcode this TCRbeta library. TCRdb called the PCR reads again in MiXCR, with one record for every CDR3 protein. This sample carries 140,000 or so distinct CDR3 sequences, around 8.5% of them seen once, and the ten largest clones take about a sixth. The sequence derives from a female patient aged 2 to 10 who had a stem cell transplant for congenital amegakaryocytic thrombocytopenia, so the T cells may come from the graft donor. The rearrangement uses TRBV29-1 and TRBJ2-7; no definite D call. The starting material was PBMCs, mostly from graft donor cells, obtained 180 days after TCRalphabeta/CD19-depleted stem cell transplant. In DNA, the CDR3 is TGCAGCGTCAGGAACTACGAGCAGTACTTC. This codes for CSVRNYEQYF.